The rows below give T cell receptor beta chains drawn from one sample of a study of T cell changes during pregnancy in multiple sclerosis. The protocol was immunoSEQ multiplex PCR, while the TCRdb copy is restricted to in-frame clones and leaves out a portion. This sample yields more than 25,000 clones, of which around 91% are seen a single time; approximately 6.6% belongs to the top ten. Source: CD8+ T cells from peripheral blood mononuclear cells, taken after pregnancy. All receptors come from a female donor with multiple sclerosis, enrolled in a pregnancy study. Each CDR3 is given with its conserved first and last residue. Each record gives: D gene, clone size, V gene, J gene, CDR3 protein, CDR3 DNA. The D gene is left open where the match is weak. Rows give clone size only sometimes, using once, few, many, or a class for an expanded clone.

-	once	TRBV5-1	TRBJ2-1	CASSFNGAGSGPSSYNEQFF	TGCGCCAGCAGCTTTAATGGCGCGGGATCAGGACCGAGCTCCTACAATGAGCAGTTCTTC
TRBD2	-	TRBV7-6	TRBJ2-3	CASSFPKNSGTSTDTQYF	TGTGCCAGCAGCTTCCCAAAGAATAGCGGGACTAGCACAGATACGCAGTATTTT
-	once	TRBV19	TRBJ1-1	CASSFHLDSNTEAFF	TGTGCCAGTAGTTTTCACCTGGACTCGAACACTGAAGCTTTCTTT
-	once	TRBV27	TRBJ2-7	CASSSLRVSGLRAYEQYF	TGTGCCAGCAGTTCCCTCCGGGTTAGCGGCCTTAGGGCCTACGAGCAGTACTTC
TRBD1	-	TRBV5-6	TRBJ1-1	CASSLTLDRGRPTEAFF	TGTGCCAGCAGTCTCACCTTAGACAGGGGGCGCCCCACTGAAGCTTTCTTT
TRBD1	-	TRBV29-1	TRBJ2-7	CSEGTADHYEQYF	TGCAGCGAGGGGACAGCGGACCACTACGAGCAGTACTTC
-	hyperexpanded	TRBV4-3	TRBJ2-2	CASSQYEGSTGELFF	TGCGCCAGCAGCCAATATGAGGGAAGCACCGGGGAGCTGTTTTTT
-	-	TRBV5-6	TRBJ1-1	CASSLVHLWNTEAFF	TGTGCCAGCAGCTTGGTACATCTCTGGAACACTGAAGCTTTCTTT
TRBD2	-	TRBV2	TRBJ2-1	CASSEESTSGRYEQFF	TGTGCCAGCAGTGAAGAGTCGACTAGCGGCCGGTATGAGCAGTTCTTC
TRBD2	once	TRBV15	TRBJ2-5	CATSRYGRALETQYF	TGTGCCACCAGCAGATACGGGAGGGCCTTGGAGACCCAGTACTTC
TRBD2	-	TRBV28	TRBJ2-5	CASSITSGSAETQYF	TGTGCCAGCAGTATTACTAGCGGGAGTGCGGAGACCCAGTACTTC
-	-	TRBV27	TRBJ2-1	CASSLYFGSDGEQFF	TGTGCCAGCAGTTTATATTTCGGGAGCGACGGTGAGCAGTTCTTC
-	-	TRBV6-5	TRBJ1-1	CASSYLPGTEAFF	TGTGCCAGCAGTTACTTACCCGGGACTGAAGCTTTCTTT
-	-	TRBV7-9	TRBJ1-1	CASSLSLPDTEAFF	TGTGCCAGCAGCCTCTCTCTACCGGACACTGAAGCTTTCTTT
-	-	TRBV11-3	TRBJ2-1	CASRPRDTYNEQFF	TGTGCCAGCAGACCTCGGGACACATACAATGAGCAGTTCTTC
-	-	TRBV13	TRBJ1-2	CASSGEAMPSGYTF	TGTGCCAGCAGCGGGGAGGCGATGCCTAGTGGCTACACCTTC
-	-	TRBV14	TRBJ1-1	CASSHRDYMNTEAFF	TGTGCCAGCAGCCACAGGGACTACATGAACACTGAAGCTTTCTTT
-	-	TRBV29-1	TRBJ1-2	CSVERVSGGYTF	TGCAGCGTTGAACGAGTTTCTGGTGGCTACACCTTC
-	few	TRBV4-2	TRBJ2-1	CASSQDQGGGSYNEQFF	TGTGCCAGCAGCCAAGATCAGGGGGGAGGTAGCTACAATGAGCAGTTCTTC
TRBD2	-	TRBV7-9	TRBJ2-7	CASSFTGGYEQYF	TGTGCCAGCAGCTTTACGGGAGGGTACGAGCAGTACTTC
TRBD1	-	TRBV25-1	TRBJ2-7	CASTGAGGSYEQYF	TGTGCCAGCACCGGGGCAGGGGGAAGTTACGAGCAGTACTTC
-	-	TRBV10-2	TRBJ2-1	CASSERPAGYNEQFF	TGCGCCAGCAGTGAACGACCCGCAGGTTACAATGAGCAGTTCTTC
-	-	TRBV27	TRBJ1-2	CASSLKGGVQANYGYTF	TGTGCCAGCAGTTTAAAGGGGGGGGTCCAAGCTAACTATGGCTACACCTTC
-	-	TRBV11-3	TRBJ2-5	CASKRGDGSDRQETQYF	TGTGCCTCGAAGAGGGGTGACGGGAGCGATCGACAAGAGACCCAGTACTTC
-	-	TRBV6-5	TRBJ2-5	CASRHVSGPQYF	TGTGCCAGCAGACATGTGTCTGGGCCCCAGTACTTC
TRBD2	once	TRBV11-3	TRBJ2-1	CASRPRLAGASVNEQFF	TGTGCCAGCAGGCCACGACTAGCGGGAGCTAGCGTAAATGAGCAGTTCTTC
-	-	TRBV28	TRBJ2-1	CASSSLSTTGNEQFF	TGTGCCAGCAGTTCCCTAAGCACGACGGGCAATGAGCAGTTCTTC
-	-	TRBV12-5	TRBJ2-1	CASGLVTLVDRSSYNEQFF	TGTGCTAGTGGTTTGGTAACTTTGGTCGACCGGAGCTCCTACAATGAGCAGTTCTTC
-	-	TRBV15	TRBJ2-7	CATSRDSPIDEQYF	TGTGCCACCAGCAGAGACTCCCCTATAGACGAGCAGTACTTC
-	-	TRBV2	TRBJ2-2	CASLNAAGELFF	TGTGCCAGCCTAAACGCCGCCGGGGAGCTGTTTTTT
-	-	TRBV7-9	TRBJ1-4	CASSFRGVDEKLFF	TGTGCCAGCAGCTTTCGGGGAGTTGACGAAAAACTGTTTTTT
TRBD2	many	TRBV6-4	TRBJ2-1	CASSDSSGYNEQFF	TGTGCCAGCAGTGACTCTAGCGGGTACAATGAGCAGTTCTTC
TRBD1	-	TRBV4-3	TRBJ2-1	CASSQPGQGFYNEQFF	TGCGCCAGCAGCCAACCGGGACAGGGTTTCTACAATGAGCAGTTCTTC
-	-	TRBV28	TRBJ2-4	CASGPRRLAKNIQYF	TGTGCCAGCGGCCCCCGGCGGCTAGCCAAAAACATTCAGTACTTC
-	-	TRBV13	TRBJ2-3	CASSLARDTQYF	TGTGCCAGCAGCTTAGCCCGAGATACGCAGTATTTT
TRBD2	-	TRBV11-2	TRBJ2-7	CASSLAASGSYEQYF	TGTGCCAGCAGCTTAGCGGCTAGCGGGAGCTACGAGCAGTACTTC
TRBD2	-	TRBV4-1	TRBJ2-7	CASSNGGGAATYEQYF	TGCGCCAGCAGCAACGGGGGAGGGGCAGCAACCTACGAGCAGTACTTC
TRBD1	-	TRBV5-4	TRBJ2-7	CASRAGTGGYEQYF	TGTGCCAGCAGAGCCGGGACAGGGGGCTACGAGCAGTACTTC
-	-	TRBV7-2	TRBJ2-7	CASSSATDHYEQYF	TGTGCCAGCAGCTCGGCGACAGACCACTACGAGCAGTACTTC
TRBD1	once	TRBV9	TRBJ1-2	CASSESSTGGAYGYTF	TGTGCCAGCAGCGAGTCGTCTACAGGGGGCGCCTATGGCTACACCTTC
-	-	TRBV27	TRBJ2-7	CASSTSEFYEQYF	TGTGCCAGCAGTACAAGTGAATTCTACGAGCAGTACTTC
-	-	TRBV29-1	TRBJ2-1	CSVVFLSSYNEQFF	TGCAGCGTGGTATTCCTTAGCTCCTACAATGAGCAGTTCTTC
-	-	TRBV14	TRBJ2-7	CASSQQDVASYEQYF	TGTGCCAGCAGCCAGCAAGACGTAGCCTCTTACGAGCAGTACTTC
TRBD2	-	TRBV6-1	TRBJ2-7	CASSEGKIDYLAGSYEQYF	TGTGCCAGCAGTGAAGGGAAGATAGACTATCTAGCGGGATCCTACGAGCAGTACTTC
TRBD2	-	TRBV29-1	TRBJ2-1	CSVRTSGSSYNEQFF	TGCAGCGTCCGGACTAGCGGGAGTTCCTACAATGAGCAGTTCTTC
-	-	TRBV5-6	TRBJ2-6	CASSARLSGANVLTF	TGTGCCAGCAGCGCCAGGTTATCTGGGGCCAACGTCCTGACTTTC
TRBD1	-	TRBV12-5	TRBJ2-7	CASVGTGLSYEQYF	TGTGCTAGTGTGGGGACAGGCCTCTCCTACGAGCAGTACTTC
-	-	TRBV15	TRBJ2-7	CATSTEGNYEQYF	TGTGCCACCAGCACTGAGGGAAACTACGAGCAGTACTTC
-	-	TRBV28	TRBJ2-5	CASSFNSASEEQETQYF	TGTGCCAGCAGTTTTAATTCTGCTTCAGAGGAGCAAGAGACCCAGTACTTC